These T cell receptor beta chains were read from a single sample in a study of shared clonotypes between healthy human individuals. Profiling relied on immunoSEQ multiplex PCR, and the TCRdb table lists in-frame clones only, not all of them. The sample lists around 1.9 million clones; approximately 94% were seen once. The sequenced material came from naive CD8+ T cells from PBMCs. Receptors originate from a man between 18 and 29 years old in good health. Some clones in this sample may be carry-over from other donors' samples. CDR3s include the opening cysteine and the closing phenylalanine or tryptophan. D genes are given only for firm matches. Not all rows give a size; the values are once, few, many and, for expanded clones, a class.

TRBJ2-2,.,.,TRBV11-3,TGTGCCAGCAGCTTAGATCGAGGGGCCACCGGGGAGCTGTTTTTT,CASSLDRGATGELFF
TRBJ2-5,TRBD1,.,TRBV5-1,TGCGCCAGCAGCTTGTCGACAGGGGGAGAGACCCAGTACTTC,CASSLSTGGETQYF
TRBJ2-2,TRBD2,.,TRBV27,TGTGCCAGCAGTCTACTTGGGACTAGCGGGAGAGATACCGGGGAGCTGTTTTTT,CASSLLGTSGRDTGELFF
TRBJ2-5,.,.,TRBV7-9,TGTGCCAGCAGCTTAGATCGCCGTGGGCAAGAGACCCAGTACTTC,CASSLDRRGQETQYF
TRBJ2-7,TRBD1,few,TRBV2,TGTGCCAGCGGACAGGGGGGATCCACAAGCGACGAGCAGTACTTC,CASGQGGSTSDEQYF
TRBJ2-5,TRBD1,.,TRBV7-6,TGTGCCAGCAGCTTAGGACAGGGAAGAGGAGAGACCCAGTACTTC,CASSLGQGRGETQYF
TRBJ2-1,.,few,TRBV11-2,TGTGCCAGCAGCTTAGATCCCTTTGAGCAGTTCTTC,CASSLDPFEQFF
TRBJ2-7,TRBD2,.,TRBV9,TGTGCCAGCAGCGTAGGGCTAGCGGACTCTCGGGAGCAGTACTTC,CASSVGLADSREQYF
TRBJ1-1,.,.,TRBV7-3,TGTGCCAGCAGCTTAACAGGTATACAGAACACTGAAGCTTTCTTT,CASSLTGIQNTEAFF
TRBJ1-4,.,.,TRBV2,TGTGCCAGCAGTGATGTCAGGGAGGCTGAAAAACTGTTTTTT,CASSDVREAEKLFF
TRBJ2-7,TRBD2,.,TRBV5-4,TGTGCCAGCAGCTTCCCGGGACTAGTTGAGGACGAGCAGTACTTC,CASSFPGLVEDEQYF
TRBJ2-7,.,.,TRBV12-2,TGTGCAAGTCGCTTAGGGGGAGGGCCGACCTACGAGCAGTACTTC,CASRLGGGPTYEQYF
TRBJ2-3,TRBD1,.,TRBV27,TGTGCCAGCAGTAGCCTCCGGACAGGGGGAACAGATACGCAGTATTTT,CASSSLRTGGTDTQYF